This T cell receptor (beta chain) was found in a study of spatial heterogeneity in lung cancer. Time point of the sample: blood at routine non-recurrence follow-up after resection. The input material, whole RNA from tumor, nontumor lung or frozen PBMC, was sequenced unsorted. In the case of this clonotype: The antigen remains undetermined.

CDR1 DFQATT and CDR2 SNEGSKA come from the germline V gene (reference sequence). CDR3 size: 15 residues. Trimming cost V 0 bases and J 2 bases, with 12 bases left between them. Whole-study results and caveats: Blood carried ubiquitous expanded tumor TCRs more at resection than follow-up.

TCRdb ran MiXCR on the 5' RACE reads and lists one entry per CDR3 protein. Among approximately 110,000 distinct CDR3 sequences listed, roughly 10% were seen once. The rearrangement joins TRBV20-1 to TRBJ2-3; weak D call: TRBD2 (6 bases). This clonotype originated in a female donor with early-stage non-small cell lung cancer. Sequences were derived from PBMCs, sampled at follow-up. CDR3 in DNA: TGCAGTGCTAGAGAGCTAGCGAGGTACACAGATACGCAGTATTTT. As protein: CSARELARYTDTQYF.